This T cell receptor beta chain was recovered during a study of cytomegalovirus exposure and HLA in healthy donors. About the study: It was reported in a later analysis that the 100 to 150 validation repertoires used the same platform as the approximately 600 first-cohort repertoires.

After removal of 9 bases from V and 7 bases from J, the junction contained 14 bases not matched to a gene. This CDR3 region has 14 residues. Germline V gene sequence: CDR1 MNHEY, CDR2 SMNVEV (reference sequence). General study findings and limits: According to a subsequent analysis, TCR clusters from the first cohort were inclined to appear together in the 120 validation repertoires. High specificity and sensitivity for cytomegalovirus status were reported for the classifier. Most TCR sequences were uncommon, yet certain public TCRs appeared in many donors.

With regard to this clone: Its specificity is not known.

The assay was immunoSEQ multiplex PCR, and TCRdb's table has in-frame clones only and misses some. The sample records fewer than 120,000 clones, around nine tenths being singletons. This receptor was identified in a woman aged 25-40 years in good health and CMV-seropositive. Sequencing was carried out using PBMCs. The chain combines TRBV27 with TRBJ1-2; 7 bases agree with TRBD1. CDR3 sequence reads: CARGIQGSDCGYTF. The CDR3 bases are TGTGCCAGAGGTATACAGGGGTCTGACTGTGGCTACACCTTC.